This T cell receptor beta chain was profiled in a study of cytomegalovirus exposure and HLA in healthy donors. This CDR3 has 13 residues. Germline trimming cut 4 bases from V and 4 bases from J; bases unmatched to any gene: 3. Per germline, CDR1 MNHNY and CDR2 SVGAGI (reference sequence). As concerns this clone: Its antigen is currently unknown.

Vbeta (60) and Jbeta (13) primers were used in the PCR. Produced via immunoSEQ multiplex PCR; TCRdb's table is partial and in-frame only. Among 90,000 to 95,000 clones listed, around four fifths were seen once. Findings of the study overall: According to a later analysis, most TCR beta chains associated with CMV appeared HLA-restricted. The study reported that TCR beta sequences accurately predicted HLA-A and HLA-B alleles in most subjects. A missense DCLRE1C variant was associated with V- and J-gene trimming of TCR beta chains in a later analysis, and an independent cohort replicated the association.

The source material was PBMCs. The origin of this receptor is a male donor in good health and CMV-seropositive. This sequence joins TRBV6-6 and TRBJ1-2; 7 bases agree with TRBD1. CDR3 residues: CASSSGQSYGYTF. As DNA, the CDR3 is TGTGCCAGCAGTTCGGGACAGTCCTATGGCTACACCTTC.